This TCR beta chain derives from a study of long-term antiretroviral therapy in people with HIV. Study conclusions and caveats: Pre-ART expanded clones dominated the repertoire at every time point.

Trimming left V 2 bases short and J 4 bases short, with 9 bases between. The CDR3 length is 13 residues. Germline V gene data show CDR1 as SGDLS and CDR2 as YYNGEE. This clone was recorded once. Its specificity is unknown. It was version v3.0 of the immunoSEQ assay that was run at survey level. Assay used: immunoSEQ multiplex PCR; TCRdb lists only in-frame clones, some missing. The sample consists of 20,000 to 25,000 clones, approximately 81% of them appearing once. The V call is TRBV9, the J call TRBJ1-2; D not resolved. The input for sequencing was unsorted PBMCs, taken at the start of antiretroviral therapy. This receptor was obtained from a man aged 50-59 years with HIV. The CDR3 region is CASSVGESYGYTF. For the CDR3, the DNA is TGTGCCAGCAGCGTGGGAGAGTCCTATGGCTACACCTTC.